The clone carrying this T cell receptor (beta chain) was found once. CDR3 length equals 14 residues. V was pared by 2 bases and J by 6 bases, with 5 bases of the junction left unmatched. Germline CDR1 is PRHDT and CDR2 is FYEKMQ (reference sequence). The data were taken from a study of blood T cell repertoires in COVID-19. In the study overall: The United States, Italy and Spain provided the acute and convalescent COVID-19 samples.

Sequenced by immunoSEQ multiplex PCR; TCRdb stores in-frame clones only, minus some. This table holds roughly 290,000 clones, around 89% found once. Sequenced material: peripheral blood. The origin of this receptor is a man aged 25-45 years with acute or convalescent COVID-19. This chain links TRBV13 with TRBJ2-3, with 7 nucleotides matching TRBD2. The CDR3 sequence is CASSLLGGADTQYF. CDR3 bases: TGTGCCAGCAGCTTATTGGGAGGGGCGGATACGCAGTATTTT.